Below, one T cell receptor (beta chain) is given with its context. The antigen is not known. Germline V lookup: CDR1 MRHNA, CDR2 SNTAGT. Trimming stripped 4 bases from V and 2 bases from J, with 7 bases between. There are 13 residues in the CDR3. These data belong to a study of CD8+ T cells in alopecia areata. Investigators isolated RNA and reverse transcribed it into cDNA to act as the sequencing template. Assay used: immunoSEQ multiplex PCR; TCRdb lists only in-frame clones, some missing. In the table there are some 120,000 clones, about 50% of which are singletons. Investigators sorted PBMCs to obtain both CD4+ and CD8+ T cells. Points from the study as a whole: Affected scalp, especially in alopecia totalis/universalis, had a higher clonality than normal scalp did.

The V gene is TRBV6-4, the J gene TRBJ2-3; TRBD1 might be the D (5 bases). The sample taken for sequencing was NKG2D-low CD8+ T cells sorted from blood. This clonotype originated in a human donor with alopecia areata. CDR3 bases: TGTGCCAGCAGTGCCAGGGACACAGATACGCAGTATTTT. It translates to CASSARDTDTQYF.